This passage covers 28 T cell receptor beta chains from one sample sequenced in a study of blood T cell repertoires in COVID-19. The data were produced by immunoSEQ multiplex PCR, yet TCRdb's version contains in-frame clones alone and is incomplete. Altogether approximately 170,000 clones are present, approximately 91% being singletons, with the ten largest covering approximately 0.8%. The specimen was PBMCs or T cells enriched from blood (not recorded which). These receptors all stem from a woman between 18 and 30 years old who had recovered from COVID-19.

This clone was seen a handful of times. This CDR3 is CASSQDSLPGGEAFF. The CDR3 DNA is TGTGCCAGCAGCCAAGATTCTCTCCCGGGAGGTGAAGCTTTCTTT. The rearrangement links TRBV3-1 (or the pseudogene TRBV3-2) to TRBJ1-1; no reliable D call. Looked up from germline, CDR1 is LGHDT and CDR2 is YNNKEL (reference sequence). V lost 0 bases to trimming and J lost 7 bases, with 15 bases between them. This CDR3 region has 15 residues.

V and J are TRBV30 and TRBJ2-7, with TRBD1 matching over 9 bases. V trimming: 5 bases; J trimming: 5 bases; junction bases outside the gene matches: 7. Germline V gene lookup returns CDR1 GTSNPN and CDR2 SVGIG (reference sequence). This CDR3 has 13 residues. CDR3 in amino acids: CAWDRGGVNEQYF. The DNA of the CDR3 is TGTGCCTGGGACAGGGGGGGTGTGAACGAGCAGTACTTC.

The V and J genes are TRBV10-3 and TRBJ2-5; 7 positions agree with TRBD1. The CDR3 is 13 amino acids. Losses at the gene ends were 10 bases for V and 5 bases for J; bases not matched to a gene: 10. Germline assignment: CDR1 ENHRY and CDR2 SYGVKD. The CDR3 bases are TGTGCCACCTCCGAGACAGGGTTGGAGACCCAGTACTTC. Translation gives CATSETGLETQYF.

This chain links TRBV7-2 with TRBJ2-3; a weak D match, TRBD2 (7 bases). Germline V gives CDR1 SGHTA, CDR2 FQGNSA. V was trimmed by 8 bases and J by 2 bases, leaving 17 bases between them. This CDR3 spans 15 amino acids. The CDR3 DNA reads as TGTGCCAGCGGTGGGGGGGCCGACCACACAGATACGCAGTATTTT. Its protein is CASGGGADHTDTQYF.

V gene TRBV2 combines with J gene TRBJ1-3; D uncertain. Germline loops: CDR1 SNHLY, CDR2 FYNNEI. CDR3 length equals 15 residues. V lost 9 bases to trimming and J lost 0 bases, with 15 bases between them. CDR3 in amino acids: CASTWQVSSGNTIYF. For the CDR3, the DNA is TGTGCCAGTACATGGCAGGTGAGCTCTGGAAACACCATATATTTT.

The chain employs TRBV27 and TRBJ2-1, with 7 positions matching TRBD2. CDR1 and CDR2 from the germline V gene are MNHEY and SMNVEV (reference sequence). The CDR3 is 16 amino acids. V lost 0 bases to trimming and J lost 4 bases; unmatched junction nucleotides: 6. The DNA for the CDR3 is TGTGCCAGCAGTTTATCAGCGGGACGGGTGTACAATGAGCAGTTCTTC. This translates into CASSLSAGRVYNEQFF.

This sequence joins TRBV28 and TRBJ2-1; 10 nucleotides align to TRBD2. V dropped 5 bases and J dropped 10; count of bases not matched to a gene: 8. The CDR3 runs 14 residues. CDR1 and CDR2 from the germline V gene are MDHEN and SYDVKM. The CDR3 sequence: CASSLATSGIEQFF. The CDR3 DNA reads TGTGCCAGCAGTCTCGCCACTAGCGGGATCGAGCAGTTCTTC.

The chain employs TRBV7-2 and TRBJ2-7; maybe TRBD1 (6 bases). The V end lost 5 bases, the J end lost 3 bases, and 17 bases lay between the germline ends. Germline V lookup: CDR1 SGHTA, CDR2 FQGNSA. The CDR3 covers 15 residues. The CDR3 DNA follows: TGTGCCAGCAGCCCCAACAGGGAACGGTACTACGAGCAGTACTTC. Translation: CASSPNRERYYEQYF.

V usage is TRBV6-5 and J usage is TRBJ1-2; possible D gene TRBD1, 6 bases. The germline gives CDR1 MNHEY, CDR2 SVGAGI. The length of the CDR3 is 14 residues. V was clipped by 7 bases and J by 1 base, with 13 bases between them. CDR3 sequence: CASKNLGHNYGYTF. Written as DNA, the CDR3 is TGTGCCAGCAAAAACCTGGGACATAACTATGGCTACACCTTC.

This clone came up many times. The chain joins TRBV29-1 to TRBJ2-1; D remains unclear. The germline gives CDR1 SQVTM, CDR2 ANQGSEA. Trimming pared 3 bases from V and 2 bases from J, leaving 5 bases between. The CDR3 sequence is 12 residues long. CDR3 DNA: TGCAGCGTTGAGCCAGCCTACAATGAGCAGTTCTTC. Translated, it gives CSVEPAYNEQFF.

This clone has just one count. This chain joins TRBV2 and TRBJ2-7; 9 positions agree with TRBD2. Germline loops: CDR1 SNHLY, CDR2 FYNNEI. V was clipped by 5 bases and J by 0 bases; unmatched bases: 8. This CDR3 has 16 amino acids. CDR3 region: CASSPEAGGISYEQYF. CDR3 in DNA: TGTGCCAGCAGTCCTGAAGCGGGAGGAATCTCCTACGAGCAGTACTTC.

The chain couples TRBV10-2 to TRBJ2-5; the match to TRBD2 covers 9 bases. V shed 5 bases, J shed 6 bases, and the junction held 7 bases outside the gene matches. CDR3 length equals 14 residues. Germline V gene sequence: CDR1 WSHSY, CDR2 SAAADI. In DNA, the CDR3 is TGCGCCAGCAGTCCTAGCGGGACGGGCAAGACCCAGTACTTC. This encodes CASSPSGTGKTQYF.

V is TRBV5-1 and J is TRBJ2-1; the match to TRBD2 covers 10 bases. V was pared by 3 bases and J by 9 bases, with 9 bases of the junction left unmatched. CDR1 and CDR2 from the germline V gene are SGHRS and YFSETQ. There are 15 residues in the CDR3. The CDR3 DNA follows: TGCGCCAGCAGCTCGGCGGGGGTAGCGGGAGGTGAGCAGTTCTTC. Encoded protein: CASSSAGVAGGEQFF.

V gene TRBV19 combines with J gene TRBJ1-2, with a weak D call TRBD1 (5 bases). The CDR3 consists of 17 residues. V dropped 3 bases and J dropped 3 bases, with 20 bases sitting between them. CDR1 LNHDA and CDR2 SQIVND come from the germline V gene (reference sequence). CDR3 sequence reads: CASSILRSGVMDYGYTF. The CDR3, as DNA: TGTGCCAGTAGTATCCTTCGGTCGGGGGTGATGGACTATGGCTACACCTTC.

The V gene is TRBV7-3, the J gene TRBJ2-3; TRBD2 matches 7 bases. V shed 2 bases, J shed 3 bases, and the junction held 11 bases outside the gene matches. Germline V gives CDR1 SGHTA, CDR2 FQGTGA. The CDR3 covers 17 residues. CDR3 DNA sequence: TGTGCCAGCAGCTTACTCCCTGTCGGGAGGTCGACAGATACGCAGTATTTT. Translating it yields CASSLLPVGRSTDTQYF.

The V gene is TRBV4-1, the J gene TRBJ2-3; 11 bases fit TRBD2. Trimming at V came to 4 bases and at J to 10 bases, leaving 13 bases not matched to a gene. Germline V CDR1 and CDR2: MGHRA, YSYEKL. CDR3 length equals 16 residues. CDR3 loop: CASSPGPGLAAVAQYF. The CDR3 DNA reads TGCGCCAGCAGCCCCGGCCCGGGACTAGCGGCTGTTGCGCAGTATTTT.

This clone was counted between two and nine times. V usage is TRBV3-1 (or the pseudogene TRBV3-2) and J usage is TRBJ2-6; 8 bases map to TRBD2. This CDR3 has 16 residues. Trimming cost V 2 bases and J 4 bases; bases outside gene matches: 4. CDR1 LGHDT and CDR2 YNNKEL come from the germline V gene (reference sequence). The CDR3 DNA follows: TGTGCCAGCAGCCAATCGGGAGGGGTCGGGGCCAACGTCCTGACTTTC. Protein sequence: CASSQSGGVGANVLTF.

This clone was seen a few times. J is TRBJ1-5 and V is TRBV2; D might be TRBD1 (5 bases). The CDR3 sequence is 15 residues long. Germline CDR1 is SNHLY and CDR2 is FYNNEI. V was shortened by 2 bases and J by 1 base, with 9 bases between the two germline ends. The CDR3 here is CASSETTVSNQPQHF. CDR3 in DNA: TGTGCCAGCAGTGAAACGACAGTAAGCAATCAGCCCCAGCATTTT.

The CDR3 DNA is TGTGCCAGCAGTTTCAGGACAGGGGATGGCTACACCTTC. Translated: CASSFRTGDGYTF. V usage is TRBV28 and J usage is TRBJ1-2; 9 bases are a match to TRBD1. V was pared by 3 bases and J by 6 bases, with 2 bases of the junction left unmatched. The CDR3 is 13 amino acids. From germline, CDR1 is MDHEN and CDR2 SYDVKM.

The chain combines TRBV12-3 or TRBV12-4 with TRBJ2-7, with 7 bases that match TRBD2. V trimming: 2 bases; J trimming: 7 bases; junction bases outside the gene matches: 5. The CDR3 is 13 residues long. The CDR3 nucleotides read TGTGCCAGCAGTTTAACTAGCGTCGGAGAGCAGTACTTC. Protein: CASSLTSVGEQYF.

This chain uses TRBV6-5 with TRBJ2-3; 9 nucleotides line up with TRBD1. V lost 5 bases to trimming and J lost 6 bases; unmatched junction nucleotides: 9. Germline V gives CDR1 MNHEY, CDR2 SVGAGI. The CDR3 sequence is 15 residues long. CDR3 protein: CASSSHRGLGDTQYF. The CDR3 nucleotides read TGTGCCAGCAGTAGTCACAGGGGGCTGGGGGATACGCAGTATTTT.

This clone was seen a handful of times. This chain links TRBV2 with TRBJ2-5, with 12 bases aligning to TRBD2. Trimming removed 2 bases from V and 2 bases from J; junction bases left unmatched: 0. There are 15 residues in the CDR3. Germline-derived CDR1 and CDR2 are SNHLY and FYNNEI. The CDR3 bases are TGTGCCAGCAGTGAAACTAGCGGGAGGCAAGAGACCCAGTACTTC. Amino acid sequence: CASSETSGRQETQYF.

V usage is TRBV30 and J usage is TRBJ2-7; 7 nucleotides align to TRBD2. The germline V gene has CDR1 GTSNPN and CDR2 SVGIG (reference sequence). The V segment lost 0 bases and the J segment 6 bases; nucleotides outside the gene matches: 8. This CDR3 contains 14 residues. This CDR3 is CAWSVLAGVSEQYF. CDR3 in DNA: TGTGCCTGGAGTGTATTGGCGGGAGTGAGCGAGCAGTACTTC.

The chain employs TRBV6-5 and TRBJ2-3, with 7 bases matching TRBD2. V was pared by 6 bases and J by 0 bases, with 6 bases of the junction left unmatched. The CDR3 loop spans 15 amino acids. The germline CDR1 and CDR2 sequences are MNHEY and SVGAGI. DNA of the CDR3: TGTGCCAGCAGCCGAACTAGCGAAAGCACAGATACGCAGTATTTT. The encoded protein is CASSRTSESTDTQYF.

The CDR3 here is CASSLAGRGPGNEQFF. For the CDR3, the DNA is TGTGCCAGCAGCTTAGCGGGCAGGGGGCCGGGCAATGAGCAGTTCTTC. The chain combines TRBV7-8 with TRBJ2-1, with 8 positions matching TRBD1. Trimming cost V 0 bases and J 6 bases; bases outside gene matches: 7. The V gene's germline CDR1 is SGHVS and CDR2 FQNEAQ. The length of the CDR3 is 16 residues.

The chain combines TRBV19 with TRBJ2-1; the match to TRBD2 covers 10 bases. The J segment lost 10 bases and the V segment lost 2 bases, leaving 2 bases of the junction unmatched. Germline values: CDR1 LNHDA, CDR2 SQIVND (reference sequence). The CDR3 is 13 amino acids. CDR3 sequence: CASSIRTSGEQFF. The CDR3 region has the DNA TGTGCCAGTAGTATAAGGACTAGCGGAGAGCAGTTCTTC.

V and J are TRBV2 and TRBJ1-5, with D possibly being TRBD1 (5 bases). CDR1 is SNHLY and CDR2 is FYNNEI in the germline V gene. Trimming cost V 3 bases and J 1 base, with 13 bases left between them. The CDR3 sequence is 16 residues long. The CDR3, as DNA: TGTGCCAGCAGTGATTGGGGGGGAGCAAGCAATCAGCCCCAGCATTTT. Protein sequence: CASSDWGGASNQPQHF.

The V call is TRBV15, the J call TRBJ2-1, with a weak D call TRBD1 (5 bases). CDR3 length: 14 residues. V was shortened by 1 base and J by 12 bases, with 16 bases between the two germline ends. The V gene's germline CDR1 is LNHNV and CDR2 YYDKDF (reference sequence). CDR3 residues: CATSRGRQSIGQFF. The DNA for the CDR3 is TGTGCCACCAGCAGAGGCCGACAGTCAATCGGGCAGTTCTTC.